This is a list of T cell receptor beta chains from one sample in a study of blood T cells in healthy people across ages. Using its own MiXCR run on the 5' RACE reads, TCRdb lists one record per CDR3 protein. The sample carries hundreds of thousands of distinct CDR3 sequences, roughly 30% recorded once. The specimen was blood. The receptors derive from an elderly woman in good health. Each CDR3 is given with its conserved first and last residue. Each record gives: D gene, V gene, clone size, J gene, CDR3 DNA, CDR3 protein. The D gene is left open where the match is weak. Clone size is stated in some rows and not others, as once, few, many or a class when expanded.

d_gene: TRBD1; v_gene: TRBV7-2; abundance: many; j_gene: TRBJ1-5; CDR3nt: TGTGCCAGCAGCGACAGGGGCAATCAGCCCCAGCATTTT; CDR3aa: CASSDRGNQPQHF
d_gene: -; v_gene: TRBV27; abundance: -; j_gene: TRBJ2-1; CDR3nt: TGTGCCAGCAGTTTTAAGGGGCGACTATACAATGAGCAGTTCTTC; CDR3aa: CASSFKGRLYNEQFF
d_gene: -; v_gene: TRBV20-1; abundance: once; j_gene: TRBJ2-4; CDR3nt: TGCAGTGCTAGACGAAGTTCAAACATTCAGTACTTC; CDR3aa: CSARRSSNIQYF
d_gene: TRBD2; v_gene: TRBV7-2; abundance: medium-sized; j_gene: TRBJ2-3; CDR3nt: TGTGCCAGCAGCTTTGATAGCGGGGGAGCAGATACGCAGTATTTT; CDR3aa: CASSFDSGGADTQYF
d_gene: TRBD1; v_gene: TRBV5-1; abundance: many; j_gene: TRBJ2-5; CDR3nt: TGCGCCAGCAGTCCGGACAGGGGGCTACAAGAGACCCAGTACTTC; CDR3aa: CASSPDRGLQETQYF
d_gene: -; v_gene: TRBV20-1; abundance: once; j_gene: TRBJ1-1; CDR3nt: TGCAGTGCCCCCAGGGGAGGCCGTGTCACTGAAGCTTTCTTT; CDR3aa: CSAPRGGRVTEAFF
d_gene: -; v_gene: TRBV7-3; abundance: -; j_gene: TRBJ1-1; CDR3nt: TGTGCCAGCAGACCTAACAGAGACACTGAAGCTTTCTTT; CDR3aa: CASRPNRDTEAFF
d_gene: TRBD2; v_gene: TRBV7-2; abundance: many; j_gene: TRBJ2-5; CDR3nt: TGTGCCAGCAGCCAGGGACTAGCTGTTATGGGACCTCAAGAAGAGACCCAGTACTTC; CDR3aa: CASSQGLAVMGPQEETQYF
d_gene: TRBD1; v_gene: TRBV12-3/TRBV12-4; abundance: many; j_gene: TRBJ1-2; CDR3nt: TGTGCCAGCACCTTTACAGGGGGGAATGGCTACACCTTC; CDR3aa: CASTFTGGNGYTF
d_gene: -; v_gene: TRBV20-1; abundance: many; j_gene: TRBJ2-1; CDR3nt: TGCAGTGCTAGTACAGGGATCAGGGAGCAGTTCTTC; CDR3aa: CSASTGIREQFF